This is a list of T cell receptor beta chains from one sample in a study of T cell repertoires in cytomegalovirus infection. TCRdb itself ran the reads through MiXCR, one entry per CDR3 protein. The repertoire consists of 300,000 or so distinct CDR3 sequences, with about 9.2% occurring once and the leading ten covering around 2.4%. The sample consisted of PBMCs. Every receptor here comes from a human donor in good health (CMV status not recorded). Some clones in this sample may be carry-over from other donors' samples. Each CDR3 is given with its conserved first and last residue. The D gene is left open where the match is weak. The listing skips clone size in some rows; elsewhere it reads once, few, many or a size class.

V: TRBV10-3; D: NA; size: many; J: TRBJ2-1; DNA: TGTGCCATCAGTGAAGGAGGTGGGAATGAGCAGTTCTTC; CDR3: CAISEGGGNEQFF
V: TRBV18; D: NA; size: NA; J: TRBJ2-2; DNA: TGTGCCAGCTCACCGACGGACACCGGGGAGCTGTTTTTT; CDR3: CASSPTDTGELFF
V: TRBV7-2; D: NA; size: many; J: TRBJ2-1; DNA: TGTGCCAGCAGCTTAGCCGCGGGGATGCACAATGAGCAGTTCTTC; CDR3: CASSLAAGMHNEQFF
V: TRBV28; D: NA; size: many; J: TRBJ1-2; DNA: TGTGCCAGCACCCCAGGGGAGATTAGGGTGAAAGGCTACACCTTC; CDR3: CASTPGEIRVKGYTF
V: TRBV18; D: NA; size: NA; J: TRBJ1-4; DNA: TGTGCCAGCTCAAGGCAGGATAATGAAAAACTGTTTTTT; CDR3: CASSRQDNEKLFF
V: TRBV6-6; D: NA; size: many; J: TRBJ1-5; DNA: TGTGCCAGCAGTTATGTGGCTCAGCCCCAGCATTTT; CDR3: CASSYVAQPQHF
V: TRBV6-2/TRBV6-3; D: NA; size: NA; J: TRBJ2-2; DNA: TGTGCCAGCAGTTCACGAGGGGCTAGGACCGGGGAGCTGTTTTTT; CDR3: CASSSRGARTGELFF
V: TRBV5-1; D: NA; size: few; J: TRBJ1-6; DNA: TGCGCCAGCAGCCCGGATAGTTCACCCCTCCACTTT; CDR3: CASSPDSSPLHF
V: TRBV7-2; D: NA; size: many; J: TRBJ2-1; DNA: TGTGCCAGCAGCCAGCAGGGGCCTAATCCCTACAATGAGCAGTTCTTC; CDR3: CASSQQGPNPYNEQFF
V: TRBV6-5; D: NA; size: many; J: TRBJ1-5; DNA: TGTGCCAGCAGTGTAAGTGGCGGTAGCAATCAGCCCCAGCATTTT; CDR3: CASSVSGGSNQPQHF
V: TRBV28; D: TRBD1; size: many; J: TRBJ1-1; DNA: TGTGCCAGCAGCACGACTCGGACAGGGAGGACTGAAGCTTTCTTT; CDR3: CASSTTRTGRTEAFF
V: TRBV7-9; D: NA; size: many; J: TRBJ2-7; DNA: TGTGCCAGCAGTTCCCCCGGGGCCTACGAGCAGTACTTC; CDR3: CASSSPGAYEQYF
V: TRBV28; D: NA; size: NA; J: TRBJ2-5; DNA: TGTGCCAGTCTGCCTGGAGGGGCAGAGACCCAGTACTTC; CDR3: CASLPGGAETQYF
V: TRBV6-1; D: TRBD1; size: many; J: TRBJ2-2; DNA: TGTGCCAGCACGGGACAGAAAAACACCGGGGAGCTGTTTTTT; CDR3: CASTGQKNTGELFF
V: TRBV7-3; D: NA; size: few; J: TRBJ2-2; DNA: TGTGCCAGCAGCTCCCCCGGGCAGAGAAACACCGGGGAGCTGTTTTTT; CDR3: CASSSPGQRNTGELFF
V: TRBV7-2; D: TRBD2; size: many; J: TRBJ2-2; DNA: TGTGCCAGCAGCTTGGTCGAGAGCGGGGGGGCCGGCGGGGAGCTGTTTTTT; CDR3: CASSLVESGGAGGELFF
V: TRBV18; D: NA; size: few; J: TRBJ1-2; DNA: TGTGCCAGCTCACCACCGGTTAATGGGCCAGACGGGGGCTACACCTTC; CDR3: CASSPPVNGPDGGYTF
V: TRBV7-8; D: NA; size: many; J: TRBJ1-3; DNA: TGTGCCAGCAGCTTATCCCGGGCCGGAAACACCATATATTTT; CDR3: CASSLSRAGNTIYF
V: TRBV20-1; D: TRBD1; size: NA; J: TRBJ2-1; DNA: TGCAGTGCTAGACTGACAGGGGCGTACAATGAGCAGTTCTTC; CDR3: CSARLTGAYNEQFF
V: TRBV12-3/TRBV12-4; D: TRBD1; size: many; J: TRBJ2-6; DNA: TGTGCCAGCATTCGGGACAGGGTAATCTCTGGGGCCAACGTCCTGACTTTC; CDR3: CASIRDRVISGANVLTF
V: TRBV28; D: TRBD2; size: many; J: TRBJ2-5; DNA: TGTGCCAGCAGTTCACCACTAGCGGTCCATCCCCAGTACTTC; CDR3: CASSSPLAVHPQYF
V: TRBV7-2; D: TRBD2; size: many; J: TRBJ2-1; DNA: TGTGCCAGCAGGAGCGCCCGGGGGGAGGATGAGCAGTTCTTC; CDR3: CASRSARGEDEQFF
V: TRBV6-6; D: TRBD2; size: NA; J: TRBJ2-1; DNA: TGTGCCAGCAAATTGACTAGCCGGTGGGAGCAGTTCTTC; CDR3: CASKLTSRWEQFF
V: TRBV19; D: NA; size: NA; J: TRBJ1-5; DNA: TGTGCCAGTACCGTCGAGAGATACAATCAGCCCCAGCATTTT; CDR3: CASTVERYNQPQHF
V: TRBV20-1; D: TRBD1; size: NA; J: TRBJ2-5; DNA: TGCAGTGCTTATCGCGGACAGGCGAAGGAGACCCAGTACTTC; CDR3: CSAYRGQAKETQYF
V: TRBV29-1; D: TRBD1; size: few; J: TRBJ1-2; DNA: TGCAGCGTTGAAGACCGGGGGACAGGCACCTATGGCTACACCTTC; CDR3: CSVEDRGTGTYGYTF
V: TRBV7-3; D: NA; size: many; J: TRBJ2-2; DNA: TGTGCCAGCAGCAGTCAGAGTAACACCGGGGAGCTGTTTTTT; CDR3: CASSSQSNTGELFF
V: TRBV20-1; D: NA; size: many; J: TRBJ2-1; DNA: TGCAGTGCTATGGCTAGACTCACCTCCTACAATGAGCAGTTCTTC; CDR3: CSAMARLTSYNEQFF
V: TRBV20-1; D: TRBD1; size: NA; J: TRBJ1-6; DNA: TGCAGTGCTAGAGAACTAACAGGGGACGTTTATAATTCACCCCTCCACTTT; CDR3: CSARELTGDVYNSPLHF
V: TRBV12-3/TRBV12-4; D: NA; size: many; J: TRBJ2-3; DNA: TGTGCCAGCGCCAGGGGCACAGATACGCAGTATTTT; CDR3: CASARGTDTQYF
V: TRBV20-1; D: NA; size: few; J: TRBJ1-4; DNA: TGCAGTGCTAAAGGGCCGTACGAAAACCTGTTTTTT; CDR3: CSAKGPYENLFF
V: TRBV6-2/TRBV6-3; D: NA; size: many; J: TRBJ2-6; DNA: TGTGCCAGCACCACGACAGGGAGGTCTGGGGCCAACGTCCTGACTTTC; CDR3: CASTTTGRSGANVLTF
V: TRBV28; D: NA; size: many; J: TRBJ1-1; DNA: TGTGCCAGCAGTTTGCCGGGGAGGTTCACTGAAGCTTTCTTT; CDR3: CASSLPGRFTEAFF
V: TRBV5-1; D: TRBD2; size: few; J: TRBJ2-3; DNA: TGCGCCAGCAGCTTGGAGCGGACTAGCGGGGGGACGGATACGCAGTATTTT; CDR3: CASSLERTSGGTDTQYF
V: TRBV12-3/TRBV12-4; D: TRBD2; size: many; J: TRBJ2-1; DNA: TGTGCCAGCAGGTCTAGCGGGGGCTCCAATGAGCAGTTCTTC; CDR3: CASRSSGGSNEQFF
V: TRBV7-3; D: TRBD2; size: many; J: TRBJ2-1; DNA: TGTGCCAGCAGCTTAGTGGGGACTAGCCGCAACAATGAGCAGTTCTTC; CDR3: CASSLVGTSRNNEQFF
V: TRBV7-2; D: NA; size: many; J: TRBJ2-5; DNA: TGTGCCAGCAGCTTAAGGATGGGGGCTAGCGGTCGGGAGACCCAGTACTTC; CDR3: CASSLRMGASGRETQYF
V: TRBV7-2; D: NA; size: many; J: TRBJ1-1; DNA: TGTGCCAGCAGCTCGAGAACAGGGAGGAAGGCTGAAGCTTTCTTT; CDR3: CASSSRTGRKAEAFF
V: TRBV20-1; D: NA; size: few; J: TRBJ2-7; DNA: TGCAGTGCTAGGGGACCGGGGGAGCAGTACTTC; CDR3: CSARGPGEQYF
V: TRBV10-3; D: NA; size: many; J: TRBJ1-4; DNA: TGTGCCATCAGTTCAGGACGTTCAACTAATGAAAAACTGTTTTTT; CDR3: CAISSGRSTNEKLFF
V: TRBV4-1; D: NA; size: NA; J: TRBJ2-1; DNA: TGCGCCAGCAGCCAAGTGGGGGCCCCGGATGAGCAGTGCTTC; CDR3: CASSQVGAPDEQCF
V: TRBV10-2; D: NA; size: many; J: TRBJ2-5; DNA: TGCGCCAGCGGGAGGGGGTTACAAGAGACCCAGTACTTC; CDR3: CASGRGLQETQYF
V: TRBV20-1; D: NA; size: few; J: TRBJ2-2; DNA: TGCAGTGCTAGGAAATCGACAGGACCCTTCTCCGGGGAGCTGTTTTTT; CDR3: CSARKSTGPFSGELFF
V: TRBV7-2; D: TRBD1; size: many; J: TRBJ1-1; DNA: TGTGCCAGCACCAATTGGGACAGGAACACTGAAGCTTTCTTT; CDR3: CASTNWDRNTEAFF
V: TRBV12-3/TRBV12-4; D: TRBD1; size: few; J: TRBJ1-4; DNA: TGTGCCAGCAGTTTTTCGGACAGGGGGCGTGAAAAACTGTTTTTT; CDR3: CASSFSDRGREKLFF
V: TRBV28; D: TRBD2; size: many; J: TRBJ2-2; DNA: TGTGCCAGCAGTCCGGCCCCAGGGACTAGCGGTCACACCGGGGAGCTGTTTTTT; CDR3: CASSPAPGTSGHTGELFF
V: TRBV6-1; D: TRBD1; size: many; J: TRBJ2-7; DNA: TGTGCCAGCAGTTGGACAGGGGTTCGGGAGCAGTACTTC; CDR3: CASSWTGVREQYF